These 22 T cell receptor beta chains were all obtained from the same sample, sequenced in a study of cytomegalovirus exposure and HLA in healthy donors. PCR primers comprised 60 Vbeta and 13 Jbeta primers. Assay: immunoSEQ multiplex PCR; the TCRdb copy retains only in-frame clones and omits some. The sample contains about 120,000 clones, 79% of which appear only once. The sample was PBMCs. Every receptor here comes from a man aged 30 to 39 in good health and CMV-seropositive.

The V call is TRBV6-5, the J call TRBJ2-7, with TRBD2 as a possible D gene (5 bases). The CDR3 totals 13 residues. Germline V CDR1 and CDR2: MNHEY, SVGAGI. Trimming took 0 bases from V and 5 from J, leaving 8 bases between them. CDR3 nucleotides: TGTGCCAGCAGTTACTCTTGGGGAGACGAGCAGTACTTC. As protein: CASSYSWGDEQYF.

CDR3 residues: CSASPAETQYF. The CDR3 nucleotides are TGCAGTGCTAGCCCAGCGGAGACCCAGTACTTC. The chain joins TRBV20-1 to TRBJ2-5; D is ambiguous. Germline V gene data show CDR1 as DFQATT and CDR2 as SNEGSKA (reference sequence). This CDR3 contains 11 residues. Trimming took off 3 bases at V and 5 bases at J, with 7 bases between the two ends.

V usage is TRBV30 and J usage is TRBJ2-1; 8 bases are a match to TRBD2. The junction had 2 bases not matched to a gene; V was cut back by 1 base and J by 9 bases. CDR3 size: 12 residues. Germline CDR1 and CDR2: GTSNPN and SVGIG (reference sequence). The CDR3 DNA reads TGTGCCTGGAGTGGACTAGCGCCTGAGCAGTTCTTC. Its translation is CAWSGLAPEQFF.

The chain employs TRBV7-6 and TRBJ2-1; D may be TRBD1 (6 bases). Germline assignment: CDR1 SGHVS and CDR2 FNYEAQ. The CDR3 has 16 amino acids. Trimming cost V 1 base and J 4 bases, with 14 bases left between them. As DNA, the CDR3 is TGTGCCAGCAGCTTAGACTCTGAGGGGGTATACAATGAGCAGTTCTTC. This translates into CASSLDSEGVYNEQFF. The full variable domain, completed using reference TRBV7-6 and TRBJ2-1, is GAGVSQSPRYKVTKRGQDVALRCDPISGHVSLYWYRQALGQGPEFLTYFNYEAQQDKSGLPNDRFSAERPEGSISTLTIQRTEQRDSAMYRCASSLDSEGVYNEQFFGPGTRLTVL.

V is TRBV5-4 and J is TRBJ2-1; 9 bases are shared with TRBD1. The CDR3 covers 15 residues. Germline lookup yields CDR1 SGHNT and CDR2 YYREEE (reference sequence). After removal of 3 bases from V and 7 bases from J, the junction contained 8 bases not matched to a gene. The CDR3 sequence: CASSSRDRVFNEQFF. The CDR3 DNA reads TGTGCCAGCAGCTCCCGGGACAGGGTTTTTAATGAGCAGTTCTTC.

The chain joins TRBV6-5 to TRBJ2-3, with 7 bases lining up with TRBD2. The J segment lost 2 bases and the V segment lost 5 bases, leaving 7 bases of the junction unmatched. This CDR3 comprises 15 residues. The germline gives CDR1 MNHEY, CDR2 SVGAGI. CDR3 bases: TGTGCCAGCAGTCCCCTGGCGGGAGTCACAGATACGCAGTATTTT. It codes for CASSPLAGVTDTQYF.

This clone was counted a single time. Germline and junction disagree at one end, which may indicate a read error. The rearrangement links TRBV11-2 to TRBJ2-3; 8 bases match TRBD2. CDR3 length: 16 residues. CDR1 and CDR2 from the germline V gene are SGHAT and FQNNGV. The CDR3 bases are TGTGCCGGCAGCTTAGAGTCACTAGCGGTGACAGATACGCAGTATTTT. Encoded protein: CAGSLESLAVTDTQYF. The full variable domain, its missing parts supplied by reference TRBV11-2 and TRBJ2-3, is EAGVAQSPRYKIIEKRQSVAFWCNPISGHATLYWYQQILGQGPKLLIQFQNNGVVDDSQLPKDRFSAERLKGVDSTLKIQPAKLEDSAVYLCAGSLESLAVTDTQYFGPGTRLTVL.

The gene calls are TRBV13 and TRBJ2-6, with a tentative D call TRBD1 (5 bases). Trimming took 3 bases from V and 0 from J, leaving 12 bases between them. Germline-derived CDR1 and CDR2 are PRHDT and FYEKMQ (reference sequence). This CDR3 is 17 amino acids long. CDR3 nucleotides: TGTGCCAGCAGCTTTGTCCCAGGGCCCTCTGGGGCCAACGTCCTGACTTTC. It specifies CASSFVPGPSGANVLTF.

This clone was seen a handful of times. This chain links TRBV7-2 with TRBJ1-1; the D gene is possibly TRBD1 (6 bases). V gave up 5 bases and J gave up 6 bases, with 19 bases separating them. Germline values: CDR1 SGHTA, CDR2 FQGNSA. There are 15 residues in the CDR3. CDR3 in DNA: TGTGCCAGCAGCCCAGGCCAGGGGCTTAACCCTGAAGCTTTCTTT. Its translation is CASSPGQGLNPEAFF.

The genes are TRBV5-1 and TRBJ2-5; TRBD2 matches at 13 bases. CDR1 is SGHRS and CDR2 is YFSETQ in the germline V gene. The junction had 9 bases not matched to a gene; V was cut back by 5 bases and J by 5 bases. The CDR3 sequence is 16 residues long. This CDR3 reads CASSSGTSGDRETQYF. The CDR3, as DNA: TGCGCCAGCAGTTCAGGGACTAGCGGGGATCGGGAGACCCAGTACTTC.

This clone came up a few times. J is TRBJ2-5 and V is TRBV6-5; D is perhaps TRBD1 (6 bases). The ends were cut back, 0 bases at V and 2 bases at J, with 10 bases in the middle. Germline V gene lookup returns CDR1 MNHEY and CDR2 SVGAGI. The CDR3 totals 15 residues. The CDR3 DNA follows: TGTGCCAGCAGTTACTCGAGGGGGATTCAAGAGACCCAGTACTTC. It encodes CASSYSRGIQETQYF.

The CDR3 region has the DNA TGTGCCAGCAGCTTATACATGCGCGGGGATCGTAGCGAGCAGTACTTC. Residues: CASSLYMRGDRSEQYF. The V call is TRBV11-2, the J call TRBJ2-7; tentative D call: TRBD2 (6 bases). V lost 2 bases and J lost 6, with 20 bases in between. CDR1 and CDR2 from the germline V gene are SGHAT and FQNNGV. This CDR3 region has 16 residues.

The chain uses TRBV14 and TRBJ2-1; a possible D gene is TRBD2 (6 bases). V was trimmed by 3 bases and J by 13 bases, leaving 19 bases between them. CDR1 and CDR2 (germline): SGHDN, FVKESK. The CDR3 totals 14 residues. CDR3 protein: CASSQIGRDSSQFF. In DNA form, the CDR3 reads TGTGCCAGCAGCCAGATTGGCCGGGACTCATCTCAGTTCTTC.

Written as DNA, the CDR3 is TGTGCCAGCAGTGAAGCGCTTCGCGGGACCTCACTGTATGGCTACACCTTC. Amino acids: CASSEALRGTSLYGYTF. This chain links TRBV6-1 with TRBJ1-2; D is perhaps TRBD1 (5 bases). CDR1 MNHNS and CDR2 SASEGT come from the germline V gene. The CDR3 runs 17 residues. Trimming left V 0 bases short and J 5 bases short, with 19 bases between.

This chain joins TRBV11-2 and TRBJ2-1; D possibly corresponds to TRBD1 (5 bases). Per germline, CDR1 SGHAT and CDR2 FQNNGV. CDR3 length: 16 residues. V was trimmed by 4 bases and J by 3 bases, leaving 16 bases between them. CDR3 sequence: CASSYRGYALYNEQFF. CDR3 in DNA: TGTGCCAGCAGCTATAGGGGCTACGCACTCTACAATGAGCAGTTCTTC.

The J gene is TRBJ1-2, the V gene TRBV18; 7 bases line up with TRBD1. CDR1 and CDR2 (germline): KGHSH, LQKENI. The CDR3 is 15 amino acids. With V trimmed by 2 bases and J by 8 bases, 11 bases remained unmatched. CDR3 DNA: TGTGCCAGCTCACCAGGGACAGATAGCGTGGACGGCTACACCTTC. Translating gives CASSPGTDSVDGYTF.

In regard to this clone: The junction and the germline gene differ at one end; a read error may be behind it. The CDR3 reads CSSSRGIWYGYTF. Written as DNA, the CDR3 is TGTTCCAGCAGCCGCGGGATATGGTATGGCTACACCTTC. The genes are TRBV7-9 and TRBJ1-2; D ambiguous. The length of the CDR3 is 13 residues. Germline V gene data show CDR1 as SEHNR and CDR2 as FQNEAQ (reference sequence).

The rearrangement joins TRBV10-3 to TRBJ2-1, with 11 bases lining up with TRBD2. The CDR3 covers 19 residues. The germline V gene encodes CDR1 ENHRY and CDR2 SYGVKD. Trimming cost V 6 bases and J 0 bases; bases outside gene matches: 13. CDR3 sequence (DNA): TGTGCCATCAGCCTGCCCGGGACTAGCGGAGTAAGCTCCTACAATGAGCAGTTCTTC. Translation gives CAISLPGTSGVSSYNEQFF.

This chain uses TRBV5-1 with TRBJ2-7; TRBD1 might be the D (6 bases). The CDR3 consists of 16 residues. Trimming cost V 0 bases and J 6 bases, with 19 bases left between them. Germline V gives CDR1 SGHRS, CDR2 YFSETQ. The CDR3: CASSLAGVGASSEQYF. The CDR3 DNA follows: TGCGCCAGCAGCTTGGCCGGGGTGGGGGCGTCTAGCGAGCAGTACTTC.

The chain joins TRBV6-4 to TRBJ2-1; 12 nucleotides align to TRBD2. With 4 bases clipped from V and 9 bases from J, the junction kept 13 bases outside the gene matches. Looked up from germline, CDR1 is MRHNA and CDR2 is SNTAGT. The CDR3 runs to 17 residues. The CDR3, as DNA: TGTGCCAGCAGTGTTTCGACTAGCGGGAGTGGAAACACTGAGCAGTTCTTC. It is translated as CASSVSTSGSGNTEQFF.

This clone came up a few times. The V and J genes are TRBV4-1 and TRBJ2-2; TRBD2 matches at 12 bases. V lost 4 bases and J lost 2; bases outside the gene matches: 5. CDR1 MGHRA and CDR2 YSYEKL come from the germline V gene. The CDR3 loop spans 17 amino acids. The CDR3 nucleotides read TGCGCCAGCAGCCGGGGAGGACTAGCGGGAAACACCGGGGAGCTGTTTTTT. Translated, it gives CASSRGGLAGNTGELFF.

Worth noting for this clone: A junction boundary mismatches the germline segment, possibly from a read error. V gene TRBV7-9 combines with J gene TRBJ1-2; D gene ambiguous. Germline CDR1 is SEHNR and CDR2 is FQNEAQ (reference sequence). The CDR3 loop spans 15 amino acids. The CDR3 region is CSSSLEGSGNSGYTF. The CDR3 bases are TGTTCCAGCAGCTTAGAAGGGTCCGGGAATAGCGGCTACACCTTC.